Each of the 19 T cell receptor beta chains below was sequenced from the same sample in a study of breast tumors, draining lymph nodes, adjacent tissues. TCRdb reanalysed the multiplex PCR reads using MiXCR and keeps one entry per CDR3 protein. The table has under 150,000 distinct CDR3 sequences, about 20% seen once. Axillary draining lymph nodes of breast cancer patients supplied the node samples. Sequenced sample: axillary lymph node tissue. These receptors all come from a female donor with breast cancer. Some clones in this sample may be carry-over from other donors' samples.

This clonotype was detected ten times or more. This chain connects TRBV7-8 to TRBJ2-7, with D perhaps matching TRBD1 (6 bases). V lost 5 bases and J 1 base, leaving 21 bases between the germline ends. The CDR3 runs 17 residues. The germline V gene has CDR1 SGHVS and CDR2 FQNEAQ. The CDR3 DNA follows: TGTGCCAGCAGCCAGGATAGGGGGAGAGTCCGTTCCTACGAGCAGTACTTC. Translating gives CASSQDRGRVRSYEQYF.

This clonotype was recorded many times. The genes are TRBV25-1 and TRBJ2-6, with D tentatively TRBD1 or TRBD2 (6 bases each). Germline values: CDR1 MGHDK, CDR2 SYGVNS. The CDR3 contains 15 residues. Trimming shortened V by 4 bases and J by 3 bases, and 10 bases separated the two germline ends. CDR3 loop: CASSVGGYGANVLTF. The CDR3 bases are TGTGCCAGCAGTGTCGGGGGCTATGGGGCCAACGTCCTGACTTTC.

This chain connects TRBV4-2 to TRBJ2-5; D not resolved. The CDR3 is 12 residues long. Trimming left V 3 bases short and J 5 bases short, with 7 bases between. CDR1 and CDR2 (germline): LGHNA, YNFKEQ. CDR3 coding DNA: TGTGCCAGCAGCCAGGCTCAGGAGACCCAGTACTTC. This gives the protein CASSQAQETQYF.

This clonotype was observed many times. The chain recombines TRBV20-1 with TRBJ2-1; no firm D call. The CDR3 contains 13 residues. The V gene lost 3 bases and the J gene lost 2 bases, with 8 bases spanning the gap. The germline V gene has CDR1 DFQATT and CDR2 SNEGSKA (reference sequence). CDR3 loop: CSASTGPYNEQFF. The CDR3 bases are TGCAGTGCTAGTACCGGCCCCTACAATGAGCAGTTCTTC.

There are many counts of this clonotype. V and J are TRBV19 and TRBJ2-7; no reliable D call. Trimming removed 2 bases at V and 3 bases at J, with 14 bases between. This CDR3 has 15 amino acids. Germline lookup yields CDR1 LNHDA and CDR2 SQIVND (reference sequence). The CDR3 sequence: CASSINVGRNYEQYF. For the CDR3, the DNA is TGTGCCAGTAGTATAAATGTAGGACGGAACTACGAGCAGTACTTC.

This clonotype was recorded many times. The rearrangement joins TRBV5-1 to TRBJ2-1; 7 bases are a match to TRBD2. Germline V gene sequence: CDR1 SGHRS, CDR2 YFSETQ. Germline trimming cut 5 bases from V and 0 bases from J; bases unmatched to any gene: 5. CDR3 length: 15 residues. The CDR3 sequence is CASRATGGSYNEQFF. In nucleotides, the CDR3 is TGCGCCAGCAGGGCGACGGGGGGCTCCTACAATGAGCAGTTCTTC. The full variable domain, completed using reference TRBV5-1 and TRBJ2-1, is KAGVTQTPRYLIKTRGQQVTLSCSPISGHRSVSWYQQTPGQGLQFLFEYFSETQRNKGNFPGRFSGRQFSNSRSEMNVSTLELGDSALYLCASRATGGSYNEQFFGPGTRLTVL.

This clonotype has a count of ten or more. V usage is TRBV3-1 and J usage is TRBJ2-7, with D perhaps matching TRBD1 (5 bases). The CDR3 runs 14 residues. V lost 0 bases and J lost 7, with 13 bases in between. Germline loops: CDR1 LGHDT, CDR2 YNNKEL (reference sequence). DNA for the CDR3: TGTGCCAGCAGCCAAGATAATGGGGCTGGAGAGCAGTACTTC. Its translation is CASSQDNGAGEQYF.

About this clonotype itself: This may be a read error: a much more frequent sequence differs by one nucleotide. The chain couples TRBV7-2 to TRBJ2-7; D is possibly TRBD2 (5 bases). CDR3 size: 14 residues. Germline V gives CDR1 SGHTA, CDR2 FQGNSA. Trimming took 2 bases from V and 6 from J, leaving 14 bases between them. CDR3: CASSLNRLTGEQYF. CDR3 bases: TGTGCCAGCAGCTTAAACCGACTAACCGGCGAGCAGTACTTC.

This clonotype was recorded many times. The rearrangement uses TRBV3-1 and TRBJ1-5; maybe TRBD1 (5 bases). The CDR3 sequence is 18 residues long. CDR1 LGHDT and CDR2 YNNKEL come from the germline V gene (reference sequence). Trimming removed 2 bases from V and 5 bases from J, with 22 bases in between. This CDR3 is CASSQQGHRSTFDQPQHF. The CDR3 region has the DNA TGTGCCAGCAGCCAACAGGGTCATCGGTCGACATTCGATCAGCCCCAGCATTTT.

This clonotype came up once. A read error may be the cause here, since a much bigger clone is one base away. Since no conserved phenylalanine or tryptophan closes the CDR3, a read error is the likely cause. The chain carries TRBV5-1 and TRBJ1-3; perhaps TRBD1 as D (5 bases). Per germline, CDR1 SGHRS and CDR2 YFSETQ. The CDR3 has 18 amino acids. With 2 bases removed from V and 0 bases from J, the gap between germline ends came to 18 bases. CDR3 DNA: TGCGCCAGCAGCTTAGTACAGGCGCCTCCTTACTCTGGAAACACCATATATTCT. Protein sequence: CASSLVQAPPYSGNTIYS.

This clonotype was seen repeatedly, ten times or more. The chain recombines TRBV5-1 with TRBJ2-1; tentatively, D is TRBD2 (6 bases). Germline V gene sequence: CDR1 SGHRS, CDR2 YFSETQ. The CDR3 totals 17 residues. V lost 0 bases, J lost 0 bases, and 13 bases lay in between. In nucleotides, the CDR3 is TGCGCCAGCAGCTTGGTTTCGGGAGCCCCCTCCTACAATGAGCAGTTCTTC. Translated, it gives CASSLVSGAPSYNEQFF.

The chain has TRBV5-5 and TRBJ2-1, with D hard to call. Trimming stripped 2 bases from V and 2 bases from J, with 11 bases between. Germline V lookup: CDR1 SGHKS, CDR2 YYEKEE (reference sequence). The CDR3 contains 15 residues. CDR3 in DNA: TGTGCCAGCAGCTTCGGTAGCTCCCCCTACAATGAGCAGTTCTTC. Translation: CASSFGSSPYNEQFF.

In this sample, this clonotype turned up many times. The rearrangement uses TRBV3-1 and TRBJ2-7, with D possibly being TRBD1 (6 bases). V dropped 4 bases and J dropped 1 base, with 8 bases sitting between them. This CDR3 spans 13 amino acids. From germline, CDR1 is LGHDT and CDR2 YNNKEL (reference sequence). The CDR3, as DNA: TGTGCCAGCAGCCGGACAGTTTCCTACGAGCAGTACTTC. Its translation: CASSRTVSYEQYF.

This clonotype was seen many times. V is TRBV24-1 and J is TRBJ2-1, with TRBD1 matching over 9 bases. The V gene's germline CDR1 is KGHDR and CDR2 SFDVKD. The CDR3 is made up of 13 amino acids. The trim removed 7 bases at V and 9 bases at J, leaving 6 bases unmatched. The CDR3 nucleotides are TGTGCCACCAGGGGACAGGGTCAATCTGAGCAGTTCTTC. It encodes CATRGQGQSEQFF.

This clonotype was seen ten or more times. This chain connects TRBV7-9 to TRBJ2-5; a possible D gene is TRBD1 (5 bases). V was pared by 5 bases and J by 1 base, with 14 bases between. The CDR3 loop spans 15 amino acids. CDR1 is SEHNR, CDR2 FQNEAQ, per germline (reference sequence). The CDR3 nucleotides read TGTGCCAGCAGCCCCCTTGGACACGTCCAAGAGACCCAGTACTTC. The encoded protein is CASSPLGHVQETQYF. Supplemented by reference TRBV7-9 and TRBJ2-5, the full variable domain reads DTGVSQNPRHKITKRGQNVTFRCDPISEHNRLYWYRQTLGQGPEFLTYFQNEAQLEKSRLLSDRFSAERPKGSFSTLEIQRTEQGDSAMYLCASSPLGHVQETQYFGPGTRLLVL.

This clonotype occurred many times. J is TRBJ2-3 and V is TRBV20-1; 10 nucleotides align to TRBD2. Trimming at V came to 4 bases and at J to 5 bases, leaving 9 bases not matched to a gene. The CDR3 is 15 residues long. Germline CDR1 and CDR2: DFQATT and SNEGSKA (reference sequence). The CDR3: CSATQAGGPVDTQYF. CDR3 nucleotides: TGCAGTGCTACCCAAGCGGGGGGGCCTGTAGATACGCAGTATTTT.

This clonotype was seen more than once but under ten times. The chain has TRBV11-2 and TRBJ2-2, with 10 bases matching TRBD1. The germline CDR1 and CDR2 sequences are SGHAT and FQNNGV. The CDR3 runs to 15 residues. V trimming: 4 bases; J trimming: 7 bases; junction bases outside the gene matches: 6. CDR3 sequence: CASSWRQGAGGELFF. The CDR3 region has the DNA TGTGCCAGCAGCTGGCGACAGGGGGCCGGCGGGGAGCTGTTTTTT.

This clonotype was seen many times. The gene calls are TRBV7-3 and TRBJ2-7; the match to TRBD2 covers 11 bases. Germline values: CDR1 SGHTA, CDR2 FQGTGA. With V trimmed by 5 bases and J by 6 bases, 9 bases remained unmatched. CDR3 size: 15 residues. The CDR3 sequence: CASSLTSGRLSEQYF. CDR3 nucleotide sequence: TGTGCCAGCAGCCTTACTAGCGGGAGACTAAGCGAGCAGTACTTC.

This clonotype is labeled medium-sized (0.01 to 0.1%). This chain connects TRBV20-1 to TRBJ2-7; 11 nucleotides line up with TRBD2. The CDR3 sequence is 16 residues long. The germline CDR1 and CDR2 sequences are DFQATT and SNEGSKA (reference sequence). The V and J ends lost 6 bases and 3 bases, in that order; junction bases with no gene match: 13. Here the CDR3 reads CSASGGLAGGFYEQYF. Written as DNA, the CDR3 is TGCAGTGCCAGTGGTGGGCTAGCGGGGGGCTTCTACGAGCAGTACTTC.